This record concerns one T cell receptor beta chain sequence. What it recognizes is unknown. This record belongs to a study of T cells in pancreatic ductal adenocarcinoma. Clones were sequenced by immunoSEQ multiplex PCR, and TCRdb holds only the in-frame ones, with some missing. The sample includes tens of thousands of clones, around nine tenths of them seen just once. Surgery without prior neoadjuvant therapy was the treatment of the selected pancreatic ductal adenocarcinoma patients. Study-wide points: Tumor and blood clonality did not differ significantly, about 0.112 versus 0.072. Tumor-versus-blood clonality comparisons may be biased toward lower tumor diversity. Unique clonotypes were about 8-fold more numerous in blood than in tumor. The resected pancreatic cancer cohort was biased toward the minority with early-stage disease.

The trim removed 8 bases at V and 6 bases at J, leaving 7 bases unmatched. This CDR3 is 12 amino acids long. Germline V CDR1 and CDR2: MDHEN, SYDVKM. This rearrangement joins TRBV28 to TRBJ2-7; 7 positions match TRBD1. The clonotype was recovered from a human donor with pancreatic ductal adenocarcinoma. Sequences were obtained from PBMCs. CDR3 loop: CASRDRDGEQYF. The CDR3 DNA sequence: TGTGCCAGCCGAGACAGGGATGGCGAGCAGTACTTC.